These 29 T cell receptor beta chains originate from one sample sequenced in a study of OX40 agonist ivuxolimab in advanced cancers. Clones were sequenced by immunoSEQ multiplex PCR, and TCRdb holds only the in-frame ones, with some missing. The repertoire consists of under 200,000 clones, with 85% to 95% occurring once and the leading ten covering under 0.4%. The sequencing used CD4+ or CD8+ T cells sorted from blood, collected in a trial of the OX40 agonist ivuxolimab. The receptor set was obtained from an adult with an advanced solid tumor such as melanoma, head and neck, liver or kidney cancer.

This clone was seen only once. The V gene is TRBV19, the J gene TRBJ2-4, with TRBD1 matching 9 bases. V dropped 7 bases and J dropped 13; count of bases not matched to a gene: 5. Germline V gene data show CDR1 as LNHDA and CDR2 as SQIVND (reference sequence). The CDR3 is made up of 11 amino acids. The CDR3 DNA reads as TGTGCCAGTATCCCGGGACAGGGACAGTACTTC. Amino acids: CASIPGQGQYF.

This clone has just one count. J is TRBJ2-7 and V is TRBV6-6; perhaps TRBD1 as D (6 bases). V lost 5 bases and J lost 0, with 14 bases in between. This CDR3 has 15 amino acids. Germline V gene data show CDR1 as MNHNY and CDR2 as SVGAGI (reference sequence). The chain's CDR3 is CASSLQGPRSYEQYF. CDR3 coding DNA: TGTGCCAGCAGTCTACAGGGCCCCCGCTCCTACGAGCAGTACTTC.

This chain uses TRBV5-1 with TRBJ2-1; 8 bases align to TRBD2. This CDR3 has 15 amino acids. The V and J ends lost 9 bases and 2 bases, in that order; junction bases with no gene match: 10. Per the germline V gene, CDR1 is SGHRS and CDR2 is YFSETQ. The CDR3 here is CATSLAGPPYNEQFF. The CDR3 region has the DNA TGCGCCACCTCGCTAGCGGGTCCCCCCTACAATGAGCAGTTCTTC.

The chain uses TRBV28 and TRBJ1-2, with unresolved D. V was shortened by 7 bases and J by 5 bases, with 11 bases between the two germline ends. CDR3 size: 12 residues. CDR1 MDHEN and CDR2 SYDVKM come from the germline V gene. CDR3 region: CASNDGVYGYTF. The CDR3 region has the DNA TGTGCCAGCAACGATGGGGTATATGGCTACACCTTC.

The rearrangement uses TRBV6-5 and TRBJ1-1; D is undetermined. V dropped 2 bases and J dropped 2 bases, with 9 bases sitting between them. This CDR3 has 14 residues. The V gene's germline CDR1 is MNHEY and CDR2 SVGAGI. The CDR3 bases are TGTGCCAGCAGTTACGACCGAGATAACACTGAAGCTTTCTTT. As protein: CASSYDRDNTEAFF.

The chain carries TRBV5-6 and TRBJ1-6; D gene unclear. From germline, CDR1 is SGHDT and CDR2 YYEEEE. The CDR3 runs to 16 residues. V gave up 3 bases and J gave up 11 bases, with 21 bases separating them. CDR3 sequence reads: CASSSSPPGSHAPLHF. Here the CDR3 DNA reads TGTGCCAGCAGCTCCAGCCCCCCCGGTAGTCATGCACCCCTCCACTTT. The whole variable domain, remainder taken from reference TRBV5-6 and TRBJ1-6, is DAGVTQSPTHLIKTRGQQVTLRCSPKSGHDTVSWYQQALGQGPQFIFQYYEEEERQRGNFPDRFSGHQFPNYSSELNVNALLLGDSALYLCASSSSPPGSHAPLHFGNGTRLTVT.

V and J are TRBV19 and TRBJ2-3; 10 nucleotides match TRBD1. The CDR3 spans 15 residues. Germline trimming cut 6 bases from V and 2 bases from J; bases unmatched to any gene: 5. Germline V gene sequence: CDR1 LNHDA, CDR2 SQIVND (reference sequence). The CDR3 coding sequence is TGTGCCAGTAGGCCCGGGACAGGGGTCACAGATACGCAGTATTTT. Encoded protein: CASRPGTGVTDTQYF.

This chain connects TRBV5-6 to TRBJ1-2; D unclear. The V end was cut by 2 bases, the J end by 1 base, with 3 bases between. The germline V gene encodes CDR1 SGHDT and CDR2 YYEEEE. The CDR3 runs to 12 residues. The CDR3 sequence is CASSFGNYGYTF. CDR3 nucleotide sequence: TGTGCCAGCAGCTTTGGTAACTATGGCTACACCTTC.

The V gene is TRBV9, the J gene TRBJ2-1; D unclear. The CDR3 is made up of 16 amino acids. Trimming removed 4 bases at V and 2 bases at J, with 16 bases between. Germline V lookup: CDR1 SGDLS, CDR2 YYNGEE. This chain's CDR3 is CASSPQVVGAYNEQFF. The CDR3 DNA is TGTGCCAGCAGCCCCCAGGTTGTAGGAGCCTACAATGAGCAGTTCTTC.

CDR3 sequence (DNA): TGTGCCAGCAGTTCCCATCTGGGCTATGGCTACACCTTC. Translating it yields CASSSHLGYGYTF. The chain uses TRBV6-6 and TRBJ1-2; D not certain. CDR1 and CDR2 from the germline V gene are MNHNY and SVGAGI (reference sequence). There are 13 residues in the CDR3. Deletions cut 4 bases from V and 4 bases from J, with 10 bases between.

The chain carries TRBV7-2 and TRBJ2-2; D ambiguous. This CDR3 is 13 amino acids long. The germline V gene encodes CDR1 SGHTA and CDR2 FQGNSA. The V end was cut by 6 bases, the J end by 2 bases, with 7 bases between. CDR3 region: CASRRINTGELFF. The CDR3 nucleotides read TGTGCCAGCAGAAGGATTAACACCGGGGAGCTGTTTTTT.

The J gene is TRBJ2-1, the V gene TRBV11-1, with TRBD2 matching 12 bases. V lost 5 bases to trimming and J lost 4 bases; unmatched junction nucleotides: 6. This CDR3 is built from 16 residues. Germline V gene sequence: CDR1 SGHAT, CDR2 FQDESV (reference sequence). The CDR3 region has the DNA TGTGCCAGCAGCACCGGGACTAGCGGGTGGTACAATGAGCAGTTCTTC. It translates to CASSTGTSGWYNEQFF.

The chain recombines TRBV5-1 with TRBJ1-1; maybe TRBD1 (6 bases). There are 12 residues in the CDR3. In germline, CDR1 is SGHRS, CDR2 YFSETQ. Trimming took 5 bases from V and 6 from J, leaving 11 bases between them. CDR3 sequence reads: CASSLQGAEAFF. DNA for the CDR3: TGCGCCAGCAGTTTACAGGGCGCTGAAGCTTTCTTT.

Here the CDR3 reads CASSEVSVYEQYF. The DNA of the CDR3 is TGTGCCAGCAGTGAAGTATCCGTCTACGAGCAGTACTTC. The chain recombines TRBV6-1 with TRBJ2-7; no reliable D call. The germline CDR1 and CDR2 sequences are MNHNS and SASEGT. This CDR3 has 13 residues. The V and J ends lost 1 base and 3 bases respectively, with 7 bases between them.

The gene calls are TRBV5-1 and TRBJ2-5; D perhaps matches TRBD1 (6 bases). Trimming shortened V by 4 bases and J by 1 base, and 11 bases separated the two germline ends. The CDR3 runs 14 residues. Germline CDR1 and CDR2: SGHRS and YFSETQ. CDR3: CASSPQGPQETQYF. The CDR3 region has the DNA TGCGCCAGCAGCCCACAGGGACCCCAAGAGACCCAGTACTTC.

This chain joins TRBV5-1 and TRBJ2-1, with 7 bases that match TRBD1. Germline V CDR1 and CDR2: SGHRS, YFSETQ. The CDR3 length is 15 residues. The junction had 6 bases not matched to a gene; V was cut back by 4 bases and J by 2 bases. CDR3 in amino acids: CASSPMGQTYNEQFF. The CDR3 DNA follows: TGCGCCAGCAGCCCCATGGGACAGACCTACAATGAGCAGTTCTTC.

With respect to this clone: At one end the junction does not follow the germline gene, possibly because of a read error. The chain has TRBV2 and TRBJ2-7; tentatively, D is TRBD1 (7 bases). Germline assignment: CDR1 SNHLY and CDR2 FYNNEI. This CDR3 is built from 11 residues. The CDR3 is CATGGSGGLVF. The CDR3 DNA is TGTGCCACAGGGGGGAGTGGCGGTCTCGTCTTC.

DNA of the CDR3: TGTGCCAGCAGCTTGGGGGTGGCAAACACTGAAGCTTTCTTT. This codes for CASSLGVANTEAFF. V and J are TRBV7-9 and TRBJ1-1, with D perhaps TRBD1 (5 bases). The CDR3 runs to 14 residues. In germline, CDR1 is SEHNR, CDR2 FQNEAQ (reference sequence). V lost 3 bases and J 2 bases, leaving 10 bases between the germline ends.

This chain uses TRBV18 with TRBJ2-3; TRBD2 matches at 13 bases. Trimming removed 5 bases from V and 0 bases from J; junction bases left unmatched: 5. CDR3 length: 17 amino acids. Per germline, CDR1 KGHSH and CDR2 LQKENI. The CDR3 nucleotides read TGTGCCAGCTCATCCCGGACTAGCGGGGGAAGCACAGATACGCAGTATTTT. The encoded protein is CASSSRTSGGSTDTQYF.

The chain is built from TRBV11-3 and TRBJ1-1; 9 bases are shared with TRBD1. The CDR3 contains 15 residues. V was pared by 5 bases and J by 5 bases, with 9 bases of the junction left unmatched. Germline CDR1 is SGHNT and CDR2 is YENEEA. Here the CDR3 DNA reads TGTGCCAGCAGCCCGGGGACAGGGATGGGGACTGAAGCTTTCTTT. Amino acid sequence: CASSPGTGMGTEAFF.

The rearrangement joins TRBV27 to TRBJ2-6, with unresolved D. This CDR3 has 17 residues. Germline CDR1 reads MNHEY; CDR2 reads SMNVEV (reference sequence). Trimming pared 6 bases from V and 0 bases from J, leaving 15 bases between. The CDR3 sequence is CASSAGFPPSGANVLTF. The DNA for the CDR3 is TGTGCCAGCAGCGCCGGATTTCCCCCCTCTGGGGCCAACGTCCTGACTTTC.

The chain joins TRBV7-2 to TRBJ2-5; 8 bases align to TRBD2. Germline CDR1 reads SGHTA; CDR2 reads FQGNSA. CDR3 length: 14 residues. With 6 bases clipped from V and 6 bases from J, the junction kept 9 bases outside the gene matches. The CDR3 DNA is TGTGCCAGCAGGCAAGCGGGAGTCGGGAAGACCCAGTACTTC. This sequence encodes CASRQAGVGKTQYF.

The V call is TRBV7-9, the J call TRBJ2-5; 9 bases agree with TRBD2. Per the germline V gene, CDR1 is SEHNR and CDR2 is FQNEAQ (reference sequence). J was trimmed by 5 bases and V by 10 bases; bases with no gene match: 14. CDR3 length: 15 residues. In nucleotides, the CDR3 is TGTGCCACACCCCCAGGGCGGGAGGGCCCCGAGACCCAGTACTTC. The encoded protein is CATPPGREGPETQYF.

This rearrangement joins TRBV10-2 to TRBJ2-7; possibly TRBD2 for D (5 bases). The CDR3 length is 16 residues. V was trimmed by 6 bases and J by 0 bases, leaving 18 bases between them. Germline assignment: CDR1 WSHSY and CDR2 SAAADI. The CDR3 DNA reads TGCGCCAGCAGCCGGACTTCGTTCGAAATCTCCTACGAGCAGTACTTC. Translation gives CASSRTSFEISYEQYF.

This clone showed up just once. This chain uses TRBV9 with TRBJ1-1; D not certain. Germline CDR1 SGDLS, CDR2 YYNGEE. The CDR3 contains 13 residues. The V end was cut by 2 bases, the J end by 5 bases, with 10 bases between. The CDR3 DNA reads TGTGCCAGCAGCGTGAACACGAGAACTGAAGCTTTCTTT. Protein: CASSVNTRTEAFF.

Written as DNA, the CDR3 is TGCGCCAGCAGCTTGGACCCAGCGGGGATCTCCTACGAGCAGTACTTC. Its protein product is CASSLDPAGISYEQYF. The chain employs TRBV5-1 and TRBJ2-5, with TRBD2 identical over 7 bases. The J call is uncertain, as TRBJ2-7 better fits the DNA end. This CDR3 is 16 amino acids long. Germline values: CDR1 SGHRS, CDR2 YFSETQ.

This sequence joins TRBV4-1 and TRBJ2-7; 9 bases align to TRBD1. Trimming took 2 bases from V and 3 from J; bases not matched to a gene: 5. Germline lookup yields CDR1 MGHRA and CDR2 YSYEKL. The CDR3 is 15 residues long. The CDR3 loop is CASSQLGTGFYEQYF. In DNA, the CDR3 is TGCGCCAGCAGCCAACTGGGGACAGGGTTCTACGAGCAGTACTTC.

A few counts support this clone. This chain links TRBV4-1 with TRBJ1-1, with D hard to call. The CDR3 runs to 12 residues. The V end was cut by 1 base, the J end by 7 bases, with 7 bases between. CDR1 and CDR2 (germline): MGHRA, YSYEKL. CDR3 bases: TGCGCCAGCAGCCAAGGGCGTGGTGAAGCTTTCTTT. Its protein is CASSQGRGEAFF.

The chain employs TRBV18 and TRBJ2-6, with 12 bases lining up with TRBD1. The CDR3 covers 18 residues. Looked up from germline, CDR1 is KGHSH and CDR2 is LQKENI. J was trimmed by 4 bases and V by 0 bases; bases with no gene match: 4. The CDR3 loop is CASSPPGTGGEGANVLTF. CDR3 DNA: TGTGCCAGCTCACCACCAGGGACAGGGGGCGAGGGGGCCAACGTCCTGACTTTC.